This T cell receptor (beta chain) was obtained from a study of T cell responses to AZD1222 COVID-19 vaccine. General study results and limits: Every sample of the repertoires postdated the peak T cell response. Most donors were white British, females outnumbered males, and clonal diversity was possibly underestimated. AZD1222 recipients seropositive at baseline numbered only six or seven.

This CDR3 is built from 14 residues. CDR1 and CDR2 from the germline V gene are SGHDT and YYEEEE. V was shortened by 4 bases and J by 5 bases, with 15 bases between the two germline ends. As regards this clone: What it binds is not known.

Only in-frame clones appear in the TCRdb table, and some are missing; sequencing was by immunoSEQ multiplex PCR. The top ten hold around 3.6% of the sample, which has approximately 200,000 clones, roughly nine tenths seen once. Pooled in the analysis were second doses at about 4 or about 12 weeks. The material was peripheral blood, obtained 28 days after the second AZD1222 dose. The V and J genes are TRBV5-6 and TRBJ2-5; tentatively, D is TRBD1 (5 bases). The sequence came from an adult who received the AZD1222 COVID-19 vaccine. The CDR3 spells CASSGYRYFETQYF. The CDR3 DNA is TGTGCCAGCAGCGGCTACAGGTATTTTGAGACCCAGTACTTC.